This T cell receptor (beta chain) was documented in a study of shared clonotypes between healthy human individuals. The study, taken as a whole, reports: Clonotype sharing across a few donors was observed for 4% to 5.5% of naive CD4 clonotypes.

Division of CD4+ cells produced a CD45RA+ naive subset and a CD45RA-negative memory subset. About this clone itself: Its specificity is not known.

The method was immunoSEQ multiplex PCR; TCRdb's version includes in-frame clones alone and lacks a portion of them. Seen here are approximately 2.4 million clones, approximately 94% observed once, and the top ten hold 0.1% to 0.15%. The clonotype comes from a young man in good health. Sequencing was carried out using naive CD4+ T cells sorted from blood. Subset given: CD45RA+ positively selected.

The CDR3 nucleotides read TGTGCCAGTTCAGTATACCCGGGAGTAGATACGCAGTATTTT. It codes for CASSVYPGVDTQYF. This chain uses TRBV19 with TRBJ2-3; D possibly corresponds to TRBD2 (6 bases). CDR3 length: 14 residues. Deletions cut 8 bases from V and 5 bases from J, with 17 bases between. Germline values: CDR1 LNHDA, CDR2 SQIVND (reference sequence).